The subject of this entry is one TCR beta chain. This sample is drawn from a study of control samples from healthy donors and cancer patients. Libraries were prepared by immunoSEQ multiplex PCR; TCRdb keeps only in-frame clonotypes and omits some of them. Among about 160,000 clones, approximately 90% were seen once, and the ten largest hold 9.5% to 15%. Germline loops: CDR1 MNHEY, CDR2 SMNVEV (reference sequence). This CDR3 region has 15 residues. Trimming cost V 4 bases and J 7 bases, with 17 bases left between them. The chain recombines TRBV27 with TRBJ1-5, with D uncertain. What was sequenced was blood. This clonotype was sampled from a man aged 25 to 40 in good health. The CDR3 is CASSSGSRTGQPQHF. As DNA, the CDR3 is TGTGCCAGCAGTTCCGGGTCCCGAACCGGGCAGCCCCAGCATTTT.